This T cell receptor beta chain stems from a study of OX40 agonist ivuxolimab in advanced cancers. There are 15 residues in the CDR3. The table came from immunoSEQ multiplex PCR; TCRdb's copy has only in-frame clones and leaves some out. The data hold about 60,000 clones, with around 92% observed a single time. This sample comprised CD4+ or CD8+ T cells sorted from blood, obtained in a trial of the OX40 agonist ivuxolimab. The chain has TRBV21-1 and TRBJ1-1. TRBV21-1 is a documented pseudogene. The clonotype was recovered from an adult with an advanced solid tumor such as melanoma, head and neck, liver or kidney cancer. CDR3 in amino acids: CASSKVGRDNTEAFF. Here the CDR3 DNA reads TGTGCCAGCAGCAAAGTGGGCCGGGATAACACTGAAGCTTTCTTT.